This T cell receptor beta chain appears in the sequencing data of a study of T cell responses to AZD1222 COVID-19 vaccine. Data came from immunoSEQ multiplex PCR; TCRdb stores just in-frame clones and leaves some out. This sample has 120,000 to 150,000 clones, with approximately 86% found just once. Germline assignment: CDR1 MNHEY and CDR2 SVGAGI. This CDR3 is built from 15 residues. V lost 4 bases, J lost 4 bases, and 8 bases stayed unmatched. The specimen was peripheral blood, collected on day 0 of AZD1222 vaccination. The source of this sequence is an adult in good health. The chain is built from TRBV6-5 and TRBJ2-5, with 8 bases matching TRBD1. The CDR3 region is CASSSRLTGVETQYF. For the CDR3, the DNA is TGTGCCAGCAGTTCCCGGTTGACAGGGGTAGAGACCCAGTACTTC.